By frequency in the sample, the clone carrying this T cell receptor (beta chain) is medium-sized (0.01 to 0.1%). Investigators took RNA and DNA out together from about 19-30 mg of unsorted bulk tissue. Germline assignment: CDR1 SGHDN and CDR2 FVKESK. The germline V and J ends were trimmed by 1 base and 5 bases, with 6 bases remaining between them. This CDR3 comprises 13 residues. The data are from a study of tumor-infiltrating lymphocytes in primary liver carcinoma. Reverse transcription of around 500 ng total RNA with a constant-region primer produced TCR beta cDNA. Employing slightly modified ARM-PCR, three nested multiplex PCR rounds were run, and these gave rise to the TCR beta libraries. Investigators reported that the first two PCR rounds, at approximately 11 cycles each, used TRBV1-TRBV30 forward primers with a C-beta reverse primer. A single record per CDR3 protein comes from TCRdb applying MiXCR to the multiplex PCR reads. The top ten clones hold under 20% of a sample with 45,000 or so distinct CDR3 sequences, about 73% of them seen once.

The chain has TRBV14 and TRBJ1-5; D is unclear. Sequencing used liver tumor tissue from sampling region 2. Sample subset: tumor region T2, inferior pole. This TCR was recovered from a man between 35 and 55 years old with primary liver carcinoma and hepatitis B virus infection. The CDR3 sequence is CASSQGRDQPQHF. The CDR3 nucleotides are TGTGCCAGCAGCCAAGGACGGGATCAGCCCCAGCATTTT.